The sequence of this T cell receptor beta chain was determined in a study of CD8+CD57+ T cells in acquired aplastic anemia. For the study at large: Isolated CD4+ and CD8+ cells, once sorted, yielded DNA averaging roughly 3.4 ug. Healthy donor CD4+ samples were sequenced to a depth that averaged roughly 10 million reads. Findings and limits, study-wide: Overlapping CD8+ CDR3 repertoires of patients and controls contained approximately 28 shared sequences. Significant differences in CD8+ Simpson's diversity were not observed between patients and controls.

Profiling that covered TCR beta VDJ and CDR3 relied on genomic DNA as its template. TCRdb analysed the reads with MiXCR anew, one entry per CDR3 protein. This sample yields hundreds of thousands of distinct CDR3 sequences, of which under 80% are seen a single time; approximately 3.9% belongs to the top ten. For this clonotype: Its target is not known.

The V end lost 1 base, the J end lost 8 bases, and 17 bases lay between the germline ends. The germline V gene has CDR1 SGHNT and CDR2 YENEEA. The CDR3 spans 15 residues. The origin of this receptor is a human donor in good health, serving as a control. The chain recombines TRBV11-3 with TRBJ1-1; D may be TRBD1 (6 bases). Sequences were obtained from sorted CD4+, CD8+, or CD8+CD57+ T cells (not recorded which) from PBMCs. CDR3 coding DNA: TGTGCCAGCAGCTTAGCCCATCGTGGGGGGCGAGAAGCTTTCTTT. Encoded protein: CASSLAHRGGREAFF.